Below are 28 T cell receptor beta chains sequenced from a single sample in a study of T-cell reconstitution after alpha-beta-depleted transplantation in children. Unique molecular identifiers were built into the TCRbeta library. In TCRdb, the PCR reads were re-called with MiXCR into one record per CDR3 protein. This table has approximately 800,000 distinct CDR3 sequences, approximately 15% appearing once. The sequenced sample was PBMCs, mostly from graft donor cells, obtained 360 days after TCRalphabeta/CD19-depleted stem cell transplant. The receptors derive from a male patient younger than 18 who had a stem cell transplant for acute lymphoblastic leukemia, so the T cells may come from the graft donor.

This clonotype was counted only a few times. The chain links TRBV12-3 or TRBV12-4 to TRBJ2-7, with 8 bases that match TRBD2. V lost 3 bases to trimming and J lost 3 bases; unmatched junction nucleotides: 4. The CDR3 spans 14 residues. The CDR3 nucleotides read TGTGCCAGCAGTTTCGCGGGAGGAAACTACGAGCAGTACTTC. Its protein is CASSFAGGNYEQYF.

The chain employs TRBV7-8 and TRBJ2-7; 9 bases line up with TRBD2. V shed 5 bases, J shed 5 bases, and the junction held 13 bases outside the gene matches. From germline, CDR1 is SGHVS and CDR2 FQNEAQ. The CDR3 extends over 16 amino acids. The chain's CDR3 is CASSPDIVSGSDEQYF. As DNA, the CDR3 is TGTGCCAGCAGCCCAGATATTGTTAGCGGGAGCGACGAGCAGTACTTC.

The rearrangement joins TRBV10-3 to TRBJ2-1; TRBD2 aligns across 10 bases. Germline CDR1 ENHRY, CDR2 SYGVKD. The length of the CDR3 is 16 residues. V was pared by 0 bases and J by 3 bases, with 2 bases of the junction left unmatched. CDR3 sequence (DNA): TGTGCCATCAGTGAGTCCCCTAGCGGGAGCTACAATGAGCAGTTCTTC. It translates to CAISESPSGSYNEQFF.

V and J are TRBV15 and TRBJ2-7; the D is unclear. Per the germline V gene, CDR1 is LNHNV and CDR2 is YYDKDF (reference sequence). CDR3 length: 13 amino acids. Trimming pared 0 bases from V and 6 bases from J, leaving 9 bases between. The chain's CDR3 is CATSRDRTFEQYF. CDR3 nucleotides: TGTGCCACCAGCAGAGATAGGACCTTCGAGCAGTACTTC.

This clonotype was detected only a few times. The rearrangement links TRBV3-1 to TRBJ2-6; unclear D gene. This CDR3 has 17 residues. Germline CDR1 and CDR2: LGHDT and YNNKEL (reference sequence). V gave up 2 bases and J gave up 0 bases, with 11 bases separating them. Here the CDR3 reads CASSQSAGSSGANVLTF. CDR3 DNA sequence: TGTGCCAGCAGCCAATCGGCAGGTAGCTCTGGGGCCAACGTCCTGACTTTC.

The chain combines TRBV12-3 or TRBV12-4 with TRBJ2-3; 7 bases line up with TRBD2. The CDR3 consists of 16 residues. V shed 5 bases, J shed 1 base, and the junction held 9 bases outside the gene matches. CDR3 amino acids: CASSRTSEWGTDTQYF. In DNA form, the CDR3 reads TGTGCCAGCAGTCGTACTAGCGAGTGGGGCACAGATACGCAGTATTTT.

The rearrangement uses TRBV7-3 and TRBJ1-2; 8 bases match TRBD1. V trimming: 3 bases; J trimming: 14 bases; junction bases outside the gene matches: 8. Germline CDR1 reads SGHTA; CDR2 reads FQGTGA. CDR3 length equals 12 residues. CDR3 in DNA: TGTGCCAGCAGCTTGACAGGGGTGCATCAGACCTTC. This encodes CASSLTGVHQTF.

This clonotype was seen more than once but under ten times. The CDR3 DNA is TGTGCCAGCAGCCCGATGGGGCAGAACACCGGGGAGCTGTTTTTT. This translates into CASSPMGQNTGELFF. The J gene is TRBJ2-2, the V gene TRBV5-5; D perhaps matches TRBD1 (5 bases). The CDR3 covers 15 residues. Germline loops: CDR1 SGHKS, CDR2 YYEKEE (reference sequence). V was pared by 4 bases and J by 1 base, with 11 bases between.

V gene TRBV18 combines with J gene TRBJ1-1; TRBD1 might be the D (6 bases). This CDR3 is 14 amino acids long. Trimming took 3 bases from V and 1 from J, leaving 9 bases between them. Germline CDR1 reads KGHSH; CDR2 reads LQKENI. The CDR3 here is CASSPGHKNTEAFF. CDR3 sequence (DNA): TGTGCCAGCTCACCGGGACACAAGAACACTGAAGCTTTCTTT.

V usage is TRBV7-2 and J usage is TRBJ2-1, with D perhaps matching TRBD2 (6 bases). V was clipped by 5 bases and J by 5 bases, with 16 bases between them. CDR1 and CDR2 (germline): SGHTA, FQGNSA. The CDR3 sequence is 15 residues long. CDR3 loop: CASSERRLGDNEQFF. Here the CDR3 DNA reads TGTGCCAGCAGCGAGCGACGACTAGGGGACAATGAGCAGTTCTTC.

Here the CDR3 reads CASSLRRRSYNEQFF. The DNA of the CDR3 is TGTGCCAGCAGCTTACGACGGCGCTCCTACAATGAGCAGTTCTTC. The chain has TRBV7-6 and TRBJ2-1, with D hard to call. CDR3 length: 15 residues. CDR1 SGHVS and CDR2 FNYEAQ come from the germline V gene. V lost 2 bases and J lost 0, with 8 bases in between.

This clonotype appeared many times. The chain is built from TRBV5-1 and TRBJ2-7, with D tentatively TRBD1 or TRBD2 (5 bases each). The CDR3 runs 13 residues. The germline V gene has CDR1 SGHRS and CDR2 YFSETQ. Trimming pared 4 bases from V and 2 bases from J, leaving 10 bases between. The CDR3 loop reads CASSLRDPYEQYF. In DNA form, the CDR3 reads TGCGCCAGCAGCCTCCGGGACCCCTACGAGCAGTACTTC.

The V gene is TRBV12-3 or TRBV12-4, the J gene TRBJ1-4, with a weak D call TRBD1 (6 bases). V was cut by 7 bases and J by 15 bases, with 18 bases left in between. The CDR3 contains 12 residues. CDR3 sequence: CASKMPGARMFF. Written as DNA, the CDR3 is TGTGCCAGCAAGATGCCAGGGGCTAGAATGTTTTTT.

This chain links TRBV20-1 with TRBJ2-3; 8 positions match TRBD2. This CDR3 has 14 amino acids. With V trimmed by 4 bases and J by 1 base, 4 bases remained unmatched. Germline values: CDR1 DFQATT, CDR2 SNEGSKA (reference sequence). CDR3 loop: CSANSGMGTDTQYF. The CDR3 DNA sequence: TGCAGTGCTAATAGCGGGATGGGCACAGATACGCAGTATTTT.

J is TRBJ2-5 and V is TRBV10-3; D is perhaps TRBD1 or TRBD2 (5 bases each). Per the germline V gene, CDR1 is ENHRY and CDR2 is SYGVKD. Trimming stripped 3 bases from V and 5 bases from J, with 19 bases between. This CDR3 spans 16 amino acids. The CDR3 loop reads CAISDPGPAYGETQYF. DNA of the CDR3: TGTGCCATCAGTGATCCGGGGCCGGCCTATGGGGAGACCCAGTACTTC.

Only a few counts were recorded for this clonotype. V is TRBV5-1 and J is TRBJ2-4, with a possible D match to TRBD2 (7 bases). Germline assignment: CDR1 SGHRS and CDR2 YFSETQ. Trimming removed 5 bases from V and 6 bases from J, with 15 bases in between. The CDR3 covers 14 residues. The CDR3 coding sequence is TGCGCCAGCAGGGAGGGGGGGATTGGAAACATTCAGTACTTC. This codes for CASREGGIGNIQYF.

V is TRBV19 and J is TRBJ2-6, with D uncertain. This CDR3 is 15 amino acids long. The ends were cut back, 5 bases at V and 4 bases at J, with 12 bases in the middle. CDR1 is LNHDA, CDR2 SQIVND, per germline (reference sequence). In DNA form, the CDR3 reads TGTGCCAGTAGTCTCTCAATCTCCGGGGCCAACGTCCTGACTTTC. Its translation: CASSLSISGANVLTF.

This chain joins TRBV12-3 or TRBV12-4 and TRBJ1-6; possible D gene TRBD1, 5 bases. V was trimmed by 5 bases and J by 6 bases, leaving 14 bases between them. The CDR3 runs 15 residues. The CDR3 loop is CASSLWGPPNSPLHF. The CDR3 region has the DNA TGTGCCAGCAGTCTGTGGGGCCCACCTAATTCACCCCTCCACTTT.

V and J are TRBV29-1 and TRBJ2-5; 7 nucleotides match TRBD1. Germline V gene data show CDR1 as SQVTM and CDR2 as ANQGSEA. The ends lost 1 base at V and 2 bases at J; junction bases unmatched: 7. This CDR3 region has 15 residues. The CDR3 DNA reads as TGCAGCGTTGAAGGGGACGGGACAGCACAAGAGACCCAGTACTTC. Translated: CSVEGDGTAQETQYF.

This clonotype was counted between two and nine times. V is TRBV20-1 and J is TRBJ2-5; either TRBD1 or TRBD2 may fit D (5 bases each). The CDR3 length is 13 residues. The ends were cut back, 0 bases at V and 5 bases at J, with 10 bases in the middle. The V gene's germline CDR1 is DFQATT and CDR2 SNEGSKA (reference sequence). The CDR3 sequence: CSARDRGDETQYF. The CDR3 coding sequence is TGCAGTGCTAGAGATCGAGGGGATGAGACCCAGTACTTC.

This clonotype has more than one count but fewer than ten. The chain recombines TRBV25-1 with TRBJ2-7; 9 nucleotides match TRBD1. Trimming cost V 4 bases and J 7 bases; bases outside gene matches: 2. The CDR3 totals 12 residues. From germline, CDR1 is MGHDK and CDR2 SYGVNS. Here the CDR3 DNA reads TGTGCCAGCAGTGCCGGACAGGGGGAGCAGTACTTC. Translation: CASSAGQGEQYF.

This clonotype was counted between two and nine times. The V call is TRBV20-1, the J call TRBJ2-1; the match to TRBD2 covers 12 bases. Unmatched junction bases numbered 6, after V lost 0 bases and J lost 6 bases. The length of the CDR3 is 16 residues. CDR1 is DFQATT and CDR2 is SNEGSKA in the germline V gene (reference sequence). The CDR3 loop reads CSARDTTSGRLNEQFF. CDR3 DNA: TGCAGTGCTAGAGACACGACTAGCGGGAGACTCAATGAGCAGTTCTTC.

This chain uses TRBV5-1 with TRBJ2-3; 14 bases are a match to TRBD2. CDR1 is SGHRS, CDR2 YFSETQ, per germline. There are 18 residues in the CDR3. With V trimmed by 2 bases and J by 5 bases, 10 bases remained unmatched. For the CDR3, the DNA is TGCGCCAGCAGCTTAAAGGTGGGACTAGCGGGAGTAAGAGATACGCAGTATTTT. This translates into CASSLKVGLAGVRDTQYF. The full variable domain, rest sourced from reference TRBV5-1 and TRBJ2-3, is KAGVTQTPRYLIKTRGQQVTLSCSPISGHRSVSWYQQTPGQGLQFLFEYFSETQRNKGNFPGRFSGRQFSNSRSEMNVSTLELGDSALYLCASSLKVGLAGVRDTQYFGPGTRLTVL.

The chain employs TRBV20-1 and TRBJ2-3; 7 bases fit TRBD2. After removal of 6 bases from V and 4 bases from J, the junction contained 13 bases not matched to a gene. This CDR3 has 15 amino acids. Per germline, CDR1 DFQATT and CDR2 SNEGSKA (reference sequence). DNA of the CDR3: TGCAGTGCCCCGCCCGTGGGAGGGTTCCCAGATACGCAGTATTTT. The encoded protein is CSAPPVGGFPDTQYF.

This clonotype was detected a few times. The chain links TRBV29-1 to TRBJ2-7; D call uncertain. The CDR3 spans 13 residues. Trimming removed 2 bases from V and 7 bases from J, with 15 bases in between. CDR1 is SQVTM, CDR2 ANQGSEA, per germline. Written as DNA, the CDR3 is TGCAGCGTTGAACGGGCCCTAATGGGGGAGCAGTACTTC. Protein product: CSVERALMGEQYF.

This clonotype has a handful of counts. This chain uses TRBV12-3 or TRBV12-4 with TRBJ2-4; 14 bases agree with TRBD2. The CDR3 spans 16 residues. J lost 5 bases, V lost 6 bases, and 6 bases had no gene match. CDR3 sequence reads: CASRSGTSGRENIQYF. In DNA, the CDR3 is TGTGCCAGCAGGTCCGGGACTAGCGGGAGAGAAAACATTCAGTACTTC.

This clonotype was seen a handful of times. V and J are TRBV11-2 and TRBJ1-4, with D uncertain. CDR1 and CDR2 from the germline V gene are SGHAT and FQNNGV. Between the trimmed V and J ends, which lost 4 bases and 7 bases, there was a span of 10 bases. There are 13 residues in the CDR3. The CDR3 loop reads CASSSWTGEKLFF. The CDR3 bases are TGTGCCAGCAGCTCTTGGACCGGTGAAAAACTGTTTTTT.

The rearrangement uses TRBV18 and TRBJ1-1; D remains ambiguous. The germline CDR1 and CDR2 sequences are KGHSH and LQKENI. Trimming shortened V by 3 bases and J by 4 bases, and 12 bases separated the two germline ends. The CDR3 is made up of 14 amino acids. The CDR3 bases are TGTGCCAGCTCACCCCTCAACGCGGGCACTGAAGCTTTCTTT. Translating gives CASSPLNAGTEAFF.